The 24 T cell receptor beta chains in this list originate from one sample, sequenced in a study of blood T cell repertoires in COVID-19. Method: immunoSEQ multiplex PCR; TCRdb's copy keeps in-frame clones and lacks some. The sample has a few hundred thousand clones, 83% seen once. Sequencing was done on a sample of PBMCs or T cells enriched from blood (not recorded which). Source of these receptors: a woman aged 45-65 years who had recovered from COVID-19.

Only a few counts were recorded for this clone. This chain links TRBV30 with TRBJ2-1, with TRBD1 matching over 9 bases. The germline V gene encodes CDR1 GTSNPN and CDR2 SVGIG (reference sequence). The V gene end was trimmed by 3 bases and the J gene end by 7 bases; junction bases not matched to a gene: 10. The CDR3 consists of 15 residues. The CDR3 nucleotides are TGTGCCTGGAGACGTGACAGGGGGGTAATTAATGAGCAGTTCTTC. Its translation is CAWRRDRGVINEQFF.

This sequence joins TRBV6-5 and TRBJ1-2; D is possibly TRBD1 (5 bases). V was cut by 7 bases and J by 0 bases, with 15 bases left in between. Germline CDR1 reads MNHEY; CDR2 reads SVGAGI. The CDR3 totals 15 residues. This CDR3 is CASIKATEANYGYTF. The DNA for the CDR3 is TGTGCCAGCATAAAAGCGACAGAAGCTAACTATGGCTACACCTTC.

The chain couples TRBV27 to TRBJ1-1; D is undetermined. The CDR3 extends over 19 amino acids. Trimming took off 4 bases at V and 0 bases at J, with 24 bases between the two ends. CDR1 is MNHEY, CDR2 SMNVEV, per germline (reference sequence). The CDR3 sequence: CASSSFPFGPEVVNTEAFF. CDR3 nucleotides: TGTGCCAGCAGTTCCTTCCCTTTCGGTCCCGAAGTAGTGAACACTGAAGCTTTCTTT.

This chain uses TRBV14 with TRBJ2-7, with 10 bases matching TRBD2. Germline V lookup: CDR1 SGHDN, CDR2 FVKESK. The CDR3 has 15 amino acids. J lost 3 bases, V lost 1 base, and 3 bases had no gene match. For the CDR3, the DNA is TGTGCCAGCAGCCAAGCCCGGACTAGCGGCTACGAGCAGTACTTC. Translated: CASSQARTSGYEQYF. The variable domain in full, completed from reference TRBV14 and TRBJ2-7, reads EAGVTQFPSHSVIEKGQTVTLRCDPISGHDNLYWYRRVMGKEIKFLLHFVKESKQDESGMPNNRFLAERTGGTYSTLKVQPAELEDSGVYFCASSQARTSGYEQYFGPGTRLTVT.

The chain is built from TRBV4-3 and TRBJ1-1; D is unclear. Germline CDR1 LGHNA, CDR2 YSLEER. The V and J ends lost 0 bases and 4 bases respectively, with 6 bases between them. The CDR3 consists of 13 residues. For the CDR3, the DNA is TGCGCCAGCAGCCAAGATGGCAGCACTGAAGCTTTCTTT. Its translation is CASSQDGSTEAFF.

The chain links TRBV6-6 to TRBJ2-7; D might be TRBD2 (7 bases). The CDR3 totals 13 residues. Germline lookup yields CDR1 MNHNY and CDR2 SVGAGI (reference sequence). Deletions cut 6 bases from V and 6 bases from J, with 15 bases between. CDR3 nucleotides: TGTGCCAGCAGCCAACAGGGAGGGTCCGAGCAGTACTTC. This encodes CASSQQGGSEQYF.

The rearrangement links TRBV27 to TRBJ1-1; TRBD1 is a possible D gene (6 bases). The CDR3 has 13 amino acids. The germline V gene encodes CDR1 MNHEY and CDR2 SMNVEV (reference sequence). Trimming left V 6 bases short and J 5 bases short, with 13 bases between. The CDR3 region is CASRFRGGTEAFF. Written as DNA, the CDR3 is TGTGCCAGCAGATTCAGGGGAGGGACTGAAGCTTTCTTT.

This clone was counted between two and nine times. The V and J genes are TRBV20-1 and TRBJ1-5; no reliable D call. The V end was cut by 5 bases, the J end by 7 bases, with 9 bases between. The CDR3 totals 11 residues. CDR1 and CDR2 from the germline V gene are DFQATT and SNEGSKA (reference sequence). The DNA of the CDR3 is TGCAGTGCTGCCGGGGTGCAGCCCCAGCATTTT. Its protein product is CSAAGVQPQHF.

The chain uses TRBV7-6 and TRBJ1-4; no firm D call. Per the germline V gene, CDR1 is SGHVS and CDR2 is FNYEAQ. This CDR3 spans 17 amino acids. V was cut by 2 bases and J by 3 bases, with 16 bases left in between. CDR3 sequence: CASSLMSGIGANEKLFF. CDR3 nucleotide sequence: TGTGCCAGCAGCTTAATGTCCGGGATAGGTGCTAATGAAAAACTGTTTTTT.

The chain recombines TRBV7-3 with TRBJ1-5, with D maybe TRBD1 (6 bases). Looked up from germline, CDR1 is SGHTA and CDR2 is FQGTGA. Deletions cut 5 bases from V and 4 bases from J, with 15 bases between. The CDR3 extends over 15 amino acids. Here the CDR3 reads CASSQRGSTNQPQHF. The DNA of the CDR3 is TGTGCCAGCAGCCAAAGGGGGTCTACGAATCAGCCCCAGCATTTT.

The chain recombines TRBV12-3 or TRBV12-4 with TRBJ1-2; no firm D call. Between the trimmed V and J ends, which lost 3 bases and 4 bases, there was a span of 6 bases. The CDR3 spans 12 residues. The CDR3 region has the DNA TGTGCCAGCAGTTTGGGAGCCTATGGCTACACCTTC. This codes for CASSLGAYGYTF.

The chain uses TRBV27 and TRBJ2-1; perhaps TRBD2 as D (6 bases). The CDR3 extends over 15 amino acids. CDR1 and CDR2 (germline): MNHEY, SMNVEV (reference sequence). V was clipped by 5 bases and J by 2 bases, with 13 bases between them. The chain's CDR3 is CASSPLASPYNEQFF. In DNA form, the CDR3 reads TGTGCCAGCAGTCCGCTAGCGAGCCCCTACAATGAGCAGTTCTTC.

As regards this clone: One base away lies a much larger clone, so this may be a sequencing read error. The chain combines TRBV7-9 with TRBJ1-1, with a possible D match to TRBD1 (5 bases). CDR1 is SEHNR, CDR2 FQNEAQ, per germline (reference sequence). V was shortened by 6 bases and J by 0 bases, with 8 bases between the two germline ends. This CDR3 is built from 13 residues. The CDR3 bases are TGTGCCAGCAGTTTACAGGTGAACACTGAAGCTTTCTTT. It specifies CASSLQVNTEAFF.

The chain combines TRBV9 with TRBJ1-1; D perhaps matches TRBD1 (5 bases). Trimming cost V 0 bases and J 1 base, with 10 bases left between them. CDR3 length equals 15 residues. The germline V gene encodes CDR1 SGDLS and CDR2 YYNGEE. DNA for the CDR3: TGTGCCAGCAGCGTAGGGCAGGGAAGGAACACTGAAGCTTTCTTT. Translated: CASSVGQGRNTEAFF. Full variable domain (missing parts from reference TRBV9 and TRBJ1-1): DSGVTQTPKHLITATGQRVTLRCSPRSGDLSVYWYQQSLDQGLQFLIQYYNGEERAKGNILERFSAQQFPDLHSELNLSSLELGDSALYFCASSVGQGRNTEAFFGQGTRLTVV.

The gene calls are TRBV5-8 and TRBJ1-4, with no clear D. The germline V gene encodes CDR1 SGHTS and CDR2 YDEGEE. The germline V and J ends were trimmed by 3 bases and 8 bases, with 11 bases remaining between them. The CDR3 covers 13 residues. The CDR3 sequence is CASSWGVGEKLFF. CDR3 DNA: TGTGCCAGCAGCTGGGGAGTCGGGGAAAAACTGTTTTTT.

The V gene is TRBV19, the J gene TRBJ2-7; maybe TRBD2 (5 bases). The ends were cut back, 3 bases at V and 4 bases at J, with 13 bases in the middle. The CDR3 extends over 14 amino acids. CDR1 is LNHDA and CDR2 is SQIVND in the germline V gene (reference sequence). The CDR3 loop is CASSMTERGYEQYF. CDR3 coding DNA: TGTGCCAGTAGTATGACGGAGCGAGGGTACGAGCAGTACTTC.

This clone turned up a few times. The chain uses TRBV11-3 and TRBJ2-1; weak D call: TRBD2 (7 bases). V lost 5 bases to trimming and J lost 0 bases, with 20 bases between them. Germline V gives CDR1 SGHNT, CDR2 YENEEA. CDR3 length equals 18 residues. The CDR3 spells CASSKPLMRGPSYNEQFF. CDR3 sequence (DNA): TGTGCCAGCAGCAAACCTCTTATGCGGGGGCCCTCCTACAATGAGCAGTTCTTC. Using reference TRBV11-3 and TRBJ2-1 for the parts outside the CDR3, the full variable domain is EAGVVQSPRYKIIEKKQPVAFWCNPISGHNTLYWYLQNLGQGPELLIRYENEEAVDDSQLPKDRFSAERLKGVDSTLKIQPAELGDSAVYLCASSKPLMRGPSYNEQFFGPGTRLTVL.

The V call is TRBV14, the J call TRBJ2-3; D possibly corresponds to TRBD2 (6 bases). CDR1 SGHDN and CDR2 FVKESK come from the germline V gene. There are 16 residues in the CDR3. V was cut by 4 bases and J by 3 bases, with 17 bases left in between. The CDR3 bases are TGTGCCAGCAGCCTTAGACTAGGAGGATTAACAGATACGCAGTATTTT. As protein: CASSLRLGGLTDTQYF.

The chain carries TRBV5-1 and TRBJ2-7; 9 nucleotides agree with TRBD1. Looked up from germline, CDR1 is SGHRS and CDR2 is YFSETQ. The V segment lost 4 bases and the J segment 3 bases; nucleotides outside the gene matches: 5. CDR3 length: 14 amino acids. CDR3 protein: CASSPGTGYYEQYF. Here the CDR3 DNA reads TGCGCCAGCAGCCCCGGGACAGGGTACTACGAGCAGTACTTC.

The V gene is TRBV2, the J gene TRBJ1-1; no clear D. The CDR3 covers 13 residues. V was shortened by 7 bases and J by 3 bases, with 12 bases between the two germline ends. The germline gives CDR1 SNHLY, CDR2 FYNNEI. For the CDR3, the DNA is TGTGCCAGCACCGTCGGGGAGGACACTGAAGCTTTCTTT. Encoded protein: CASTVGEDTEAFF.

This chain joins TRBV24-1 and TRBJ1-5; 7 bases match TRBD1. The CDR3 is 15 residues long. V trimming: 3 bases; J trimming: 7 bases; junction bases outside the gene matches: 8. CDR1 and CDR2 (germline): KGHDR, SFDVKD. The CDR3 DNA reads TGTGCCACCAGTGATCAAGGACAGGTGGGCCAGCCCCAGCATTTT. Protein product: CATSDQGQVGQPQHF.

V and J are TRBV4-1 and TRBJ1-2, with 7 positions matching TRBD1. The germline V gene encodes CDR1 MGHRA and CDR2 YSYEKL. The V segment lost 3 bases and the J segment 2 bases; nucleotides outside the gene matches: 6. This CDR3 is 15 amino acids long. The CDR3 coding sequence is TGCGCCAGCAGCCAGTCCCAGGGGGTGAACTATGGCTACACCTTC. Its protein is CASSQSQGVNYGYTF.

The CDR3 loop is CASSPGVWTEAFF. DNA of the CDR3: TGTGCCAGCAGCCCGGGGGTGTGGACTGAAGCTTTCTTT. V is TRBV3-1 (or the pseudogene TRBV3-2) and J is TRBJ1-1; D perhaps matches TRBD1 (5 bases). V lost 4 bases to trimming and J lost 5 bases, with 11 bases between them. Germline V gene data show CDR1 as LGHDT and CDR2 as YNNKEL (reference sequence). This CDR3 contains 13 residues.

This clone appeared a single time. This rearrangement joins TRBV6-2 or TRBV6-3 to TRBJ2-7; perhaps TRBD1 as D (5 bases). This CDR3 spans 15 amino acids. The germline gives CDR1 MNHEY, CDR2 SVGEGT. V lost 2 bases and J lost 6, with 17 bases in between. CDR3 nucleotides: TGTGCCAGCAGTTACGTTACAGGCAGGAACCGCGAGCAGTACTTC. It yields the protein CASSYVTGRNREQYF.